This TCR beta chain was captured in a study of siplizumab effects on memory and regulatory T cells. Overall study findings and caveats: Neither a naive nor a memory phenotype was assignable to roughly 75-96% of proliferating CD4+ or CD8+ clones.

Trimming shortened V by 2 bases and J by 1 base, and 10 bases separated the two germline ends. Germline V lookup: CDR1 SGHNT, CDR2 YYREEE (reference sequence). The CDR3 spans 14 residues. In the case of this clone: Antigen: not known.

Only in-frame clones appear in the TCRdb table, and some are missing; sequencing was by immunoSEQ multiplex PCR. Here the sample spans 100,000 or so clones, 94% being singletons. The sequencing input was Tregs sorted from blood. The sequence came from a human donor in good health. The V gene is TRBV5-4, the J gene TRBJ2-7; D remains unclear. This CDR3 reads CASSFIGYSYEQYF. The CDR3 DNA follows: TGTGCCAGCAGCTTTATAGGGTATTCCTACGAGCAGTACTTC.